Listed below are T cell receptor beta chains from one sample, sequenced in a study of metastatic and nonmetastatic thyroid tumors. TCRdb reprocessed the PCR reads via MiXCR. There are about 45,000 clones in the sample; less than 4.5% occur only once, and around a tenth lies in the top ten. The sample was blood. The source is a female donor with papillary thyroid cancer or a benign thyroid nodule (not recorded which). Some clones in this sample may be carry-over from other donors' samples. Each CDR3 is given with its conserved first and last residue.

V | CDR3
TRBV20-1 | CSTVTGGGTGELFF
TRBV6-1 | CASSDLDGTYCYTF
TRBV7-9 | CASSLGGIGAEQYF
TRBV5-1 | CASSLAEPNNSPLHF
TRBV5-5 | CASSLQTGTGAYEQYF
TRBV5-1 | CASSLGQGGNQPQHF
TRBV12-3/TRBV12-4 | CASSSTPLLRDRGTEAFF
TRBV6-1 | CASSPQGNTGELFF
TRBV29-1 | CSVELEGNYGYTF
TRBV3-1 | CASSQKGPGGMGELFF
TRBV6-1 | CASTRDSIPNEQFF
TRBV6-1 | CASLRQTYNEQFF
TRBV7-6 | CASSPTPPPPETQYF
TRBV6-2/TRBV6-3 | CASSYGTGDTGELFF
TRBV5-1 | CASSLETGMGQPQHF
TRBV19 | CASSILGRLASTYEQYF
TRBV3-1 | CASSQGGTAYYGYTF
TRBV19 | CASSRAWDDEQFF
TRBV7-8 | CASSLLFGQQETQYF
TRBV20-1 | CSARGQYNSPLHF
TRBV7-9 | CASSLTSGSEGGHRGAVF
TRBV20-1 | CSATDSSGNTIYF
TRBV7-3 | CASSLGLGSYNEQFF
TRBV12-3/TRBV12-4 | CASSLTSGRALNEQFF
TRBV9 | CASSVGGIHTDTQYF
TRBV5-1 | CASSLGQSTYNEQFF
TRBV19 | CASSMYRDQPQHF
TRBV2 | CASTRTSGENEQFF
TRBV5-1 | CASSSPEPGLAPTDTQYF
TRBV9 | CASSPSGTGSLEQYF
TRBV20-1 | CSASARESSYNEQFF
TRBV19 | CASSREGFEPQHF
TRBV30 | CAWRPLSTDTQYF
TRBV14 | CASSQGRVSGNTIYF
TRBV27 | CASMGIGWGQYGYTF
TRBV7-2 | CASSLQNNQPQHF
TRBV3-1 | CASSLGQPSEAFF
TRBV2 | CASSDYLATGVHEQYF
TRBV27 | CASSKKGGGGTQYF
TRBV6-5 | CASSYSPPSGYFPSYEQYF
TRBV30 | CAWGTGGPEAFF
TRBV25-1 | CASSPSGYYGYTF
TRBV6-2/TRBV6-3 | CASSYHAGGSYNEQFF
TRBV4-1 | CASSLYNEQFF
TRBV7-3 | CASSPEGRYGFGYTF
TRBV7-9 | CASSNRGGANSYNEQFF
TRBV3-1 | CASSQTSGRVDEQFF
TRBV19 | CASSIVPKPHGYTF
TRBV27 | CASSSTENEQFF
TRBV20-1 | CSARPAPAMETQYF
TRBV20-1 | CSASGLAGGTYEQYF
TRBV5-1 | CASSTGQGRTDTQYF
TRBV6-4 | CASTDWNRDDGTDTQYF
TRBV9 | CASSLTETQYF
TRBV7-9 | CASSDAGTSNNEQFF
TRBV7-3 | CASSLIAGTGELFF
TRBV6-5 | CASSYSFLAGGSSYNEQFF
TRBV6-1 | CASVLTGERGDGYTF
TRBV7-8 | CASSLDRFQPQHF
TRBV20-1 | CSARHAGELFF